These 4 T cell receptor beta chains share one sample of origin, sequenced in a study of neurological immune-mediated disorders. TCRdb fed the 5' RACE reads into MiXCR, producing one record per CDR3 protein. The sample carries roughly 36,000 distinct CDR3 sequences, almost 7.5% recorded once. Sequences were obtained from CD4+ T cells from blood. The receptors originated from a man aged 50 to 60 in good health.

This clonotype was seen ten or more times. V and J are TRBV7-2 and TRBJ2-7; D ambiguous. V was clipped by 0 bases and J by 4 bases, with 7 bases between them. The CDR3 sequence is 13 residues long. Germline V lookup: CDR1 SGHTA, CDR2 FQGNSA. The CDR3 region is CASSLAGPYEQYF. In DNA, the CDR3 is TGTGCCAGCAGCTTAGCTGGCCCATACGAGCAGTACTTC.

At least ten counts were recorded for this clonotype. V usage is TRBV9 and J usage is TRBJ2-3, with D unclear. The CDR3 spans 14 residues. V was trimmed by 4 bases and J by 6 bases, leaving 15 bases between them. Germline V lookup: CDR1 SGDLS, CDR2 YYNGEE. The CDR3 region has the DNA TGTGCCAGCAGCCCCGGGCCCTTCGAGGATACGCAGTATTTT. It is translated as CASSPGPFEDTQYF.

This clonotype was counted many times. This chain connects TRBV29-1 to TRBJ2-3; possible D gene TRBD1, 6 bases. The CDR3 extends over 14 amino acids. The V gene lost 4 bases and the J gene lost 2 bases, with 13 bases spanning the gap. CDR1 and CDR2 (germline): SQVTM, ANQGSEA. Here the CDR3 reads CSVVGQGNTDTQYF. The CDR3 DNA reads as TGCAGCGTTGTTGGGCAGGGGAACACAGATACGCAGTATTTT.

This clonotype was seen ten or more times. V gene TRBV7-2 combines with J gene TRBJ2-1; D may be TRBD2 (6 bases). Trimming left V 2 bases short and J 3 bases short, with 23 bases between. This CDR3 region has 19 residues. Looked up from germline, CDR1 is SGHTA and CDR2 is FQGNSA. The CDR3 sequence: CASSLPGQRAAPLYNEQFF. In DNA, the CDR3 is TGTGCCAGCAGCTTACCTGGCCAGCGGGCGGCCCCTCTCTACAATGAGCAGTTCTTC. Together with reference TRBV7-2 and TRBJ2-1, the CDR3 gives the full variable domain: GAGVSQSPSNKVTEKGKDVELRCDPISGHTALYWYRQSLGQGLEFLIYFQGNSAPDKSGLPSDRFSAERTGGSVSTLTIQRTQQEDSAVYLCASSLPGQRAAPLYNEQFFGPGTRLTVL.